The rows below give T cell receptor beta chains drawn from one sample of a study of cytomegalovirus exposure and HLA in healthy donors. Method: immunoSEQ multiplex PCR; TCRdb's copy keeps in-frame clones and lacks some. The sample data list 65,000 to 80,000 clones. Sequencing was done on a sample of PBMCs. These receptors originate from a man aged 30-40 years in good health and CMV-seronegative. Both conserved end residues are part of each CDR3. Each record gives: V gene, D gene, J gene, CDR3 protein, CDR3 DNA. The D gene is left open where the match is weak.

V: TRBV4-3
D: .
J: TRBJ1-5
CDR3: CASSQDPRMGQPQHF
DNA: TGCGCCAGCAGCCAAGATCCCAGGATGGGCCAGCCCCAGCATTTT

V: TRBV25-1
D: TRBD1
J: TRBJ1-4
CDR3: CASSESRGRRKLFF
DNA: TGTGCCAGCAGTGAGTCCAGGGGGCGGCGAAAACTGTTTTTT

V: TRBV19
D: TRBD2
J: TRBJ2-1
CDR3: CASSIGGRDSSYNEQFF
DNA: TGTGCCAGTAGTATAGGCGGGAGAGATAGCTCCTACAATGAGCAGTTCTTC

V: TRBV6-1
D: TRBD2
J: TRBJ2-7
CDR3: CASSQTSASAYEQYF
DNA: TGTGCCAGCAGTCAGACTAGCGCGAGCGCCTACGAGCAGTACTTC

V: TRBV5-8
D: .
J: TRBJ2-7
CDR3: CASSLVGQGGEQYF
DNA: TGTGCCAGCAGCTTGGTGGGGCAGGGTGGTGAGCAGTACTTC

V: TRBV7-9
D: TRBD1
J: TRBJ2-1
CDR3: CASSRDRGRGEQFF
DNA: TGTGCCAGCAGCCGCGACAGGGGGCGGGGGGAGCAGTTCTTC

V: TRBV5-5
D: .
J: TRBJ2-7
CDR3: CASSPRATTYEQYF
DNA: TGTGCCAGCAGCCCGCGGGCCACCACCTACGAGCAGTACTTC

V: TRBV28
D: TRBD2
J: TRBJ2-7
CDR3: CASSPRPWGGSYEQYF
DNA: TGTGCCAGCAGTCCACGTCCCTGGGGGGGGTCCTACGAGCAGTACTTC

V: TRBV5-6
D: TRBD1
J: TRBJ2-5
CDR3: CASSLGVTGKGGETQYF
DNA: TGTGCCAGCAGCTTGGGGGTGACAGGGAAAGGTGGAGAGACCCAGTACTTC

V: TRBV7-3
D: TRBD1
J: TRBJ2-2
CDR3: CASSTGQHTGELFF
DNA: TGTGCCAGCAGCACGGGACAGCACACCGGGGAGCTGTTTTTT

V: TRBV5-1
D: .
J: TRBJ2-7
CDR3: CASSSDYEQYF
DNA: TGCGCCAGCAGCAGCGACTACGAGCAGTACTTC

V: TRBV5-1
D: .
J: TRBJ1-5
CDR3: CASSLDGHSNQPQHF
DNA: TGCGCCAGCAGCTTGGACGGACATAGCAATCAGCCCCAGCATTTT

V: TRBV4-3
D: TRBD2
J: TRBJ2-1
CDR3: CASSQGIAGGNEQFF
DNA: TGCGCCAGCAGCCAAGGAATAGCGGGAGGCAATGAGCAGTTCTTC

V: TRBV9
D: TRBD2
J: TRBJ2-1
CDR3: CASSSSGTGYNEQFF
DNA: TGTGCCAGCAGCTCTAGCGGGACGGGCTACAATGAGCAGTTCTTC

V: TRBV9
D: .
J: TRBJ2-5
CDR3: CASSVDAGRETQYF
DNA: TGTGCCAGCAGCGTAGATGCGGGTCGAGAGACCCAGTACTTC

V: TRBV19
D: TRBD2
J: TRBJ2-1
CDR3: CASSKREGTYNEQFF
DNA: TGTGCCAGTAGCAAGCGGGAGGGAACCTACAATGAGCAGTTCTTC

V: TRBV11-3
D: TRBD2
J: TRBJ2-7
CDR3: CASSQRTSGSYEQYF
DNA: TGTGCCAGCAGCCAGAGGACTAGCGGGAGTTACGAGCAGTACTTC

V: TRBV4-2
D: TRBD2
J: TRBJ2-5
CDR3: CASSQDLLGLAETQYF
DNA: TGTGCCAGCAGCCAAGATTTGTTAGGACTAGCAGAGACCCAGTACTTC

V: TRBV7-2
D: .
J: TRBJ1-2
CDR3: CASSPRTTNGYTF
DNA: TGTGCCAGCAGCCCTCGGACAACTAATGGCTACACCTTC

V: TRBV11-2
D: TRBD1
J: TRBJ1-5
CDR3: CASSLDQGTGQHF
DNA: TGTGCCAGCAGCTTAGATCAGGGGACAGGCCAGCATTTT

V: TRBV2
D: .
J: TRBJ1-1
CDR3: CATPEAFF
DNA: TGTGCCACTCCGGAAGCTTTCTTT

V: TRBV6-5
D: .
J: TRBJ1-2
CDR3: CASRPDRDFYGYTF
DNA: TGTGCCAGCAGACCCGACCGTGACTTCTATGGCTACACCTTC

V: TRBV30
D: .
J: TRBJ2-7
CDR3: CALDSPVWEQYF
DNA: TGTGCCTTGGACAGCCCGGTGTGGGAGCAGTACTTC

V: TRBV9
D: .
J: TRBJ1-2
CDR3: CASSVGGRGDYGYTF
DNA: TGTGCCAGCAGCGTAGGAGGCAGGGGCGACTATGGCTACACCTTC

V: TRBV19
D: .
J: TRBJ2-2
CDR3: CASSIISGSGELFF
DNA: TGTGCCAGTAGTATAATCTCCGGTTCCGGGGAGCTGTTTTTT

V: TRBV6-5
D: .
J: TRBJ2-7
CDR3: CASSYGGGAAEEQYF
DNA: TGTGCCAGCAGTTATGGAGGGGGCGCGGCGGAGGAGCAGTACTTC

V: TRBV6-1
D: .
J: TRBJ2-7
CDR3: CASSLTAGEQYF
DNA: TGTGCCAGCAGCCTGACAGCCGGCGAGCAGTACTTC

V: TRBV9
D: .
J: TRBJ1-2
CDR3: CASSVAVTASYSDGYAF
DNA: TGTGCCAGCAGCGTAGCAGTGACAGCGAGTTATTCGGATGGCTACGCCTTC

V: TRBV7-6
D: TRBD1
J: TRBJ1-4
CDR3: CASSSGTGADEKLFF
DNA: TGTGCCAGCAGCTCCGGGACAGGGGCTGATGAAAAACTGTTTTTT

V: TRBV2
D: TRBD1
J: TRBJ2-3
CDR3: CASSEAIATGVFHTDTQYF
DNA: TGTGCCAGCAGTGAAGCGATTGCGACAGGGGTCTTCCACACAGATACGCAGTATTTT

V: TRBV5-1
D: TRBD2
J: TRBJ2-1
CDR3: CASSARLAGGYNEQFF
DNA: TGCGCCAGCAGCGCCCGACTAGCGGGAGGCTACAATGAGCAGTTCTTC

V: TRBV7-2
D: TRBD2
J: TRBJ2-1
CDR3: CASTPGLAHNEQFF
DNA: TGTGCCAGCACACCGGGACTAGCCCACAATGAGCAGTTCTTC

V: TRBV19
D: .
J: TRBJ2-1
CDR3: CASSVKSYNEQFF
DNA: TGTGCCAGTTCAGTCAAGTCCTACAATGAGCAGTTCTTC

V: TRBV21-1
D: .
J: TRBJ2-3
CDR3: CASSKALWLASTDTQYF
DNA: TGTGCCAGCAGCAAAGCGCTTTGGCTAGCGAGCACAGATACGCAGTATTTT

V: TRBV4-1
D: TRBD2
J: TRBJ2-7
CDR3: CASSRGLPKSEQYF
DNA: TGCGCCAGCAGCCGGGGACTACCTAAGTCCGAGCAGTACTTC

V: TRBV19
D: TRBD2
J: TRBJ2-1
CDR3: CASSRASGGVKQFF
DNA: TGTGCCAGTAGTAGGGCTAGCGGGGGTGTAAAGCAGTTCTTC

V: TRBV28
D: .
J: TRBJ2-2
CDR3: CASSSPGDTGELFF
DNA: TGTGCCAGCAGTTCCCCAGGGGACACCGGGGAGCTGTTTTTT

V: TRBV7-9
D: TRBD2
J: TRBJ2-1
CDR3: CASSLALGLAGLYNEQFF
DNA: TGTGCCAGCAGCTTAGCGCTAGGACTAGCGGGACTTTACAATGAGCAGTTCTTC

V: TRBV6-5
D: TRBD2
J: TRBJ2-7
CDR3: CASSYSNPRGYEQYF
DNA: TGTGCCAGCAGTTACTCGAACCCGCGGGGGTACGAGCAGTACTTC

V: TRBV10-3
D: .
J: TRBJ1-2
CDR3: CAISGADPYGYTF
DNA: TGTGCCATCAGTGGCGCGGATCCCTATGGCTACACCTTC

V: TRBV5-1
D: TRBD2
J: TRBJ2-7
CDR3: CASSPGTSGRSYEQYF
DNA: TGCGCCAGCAGCCCCGGGACTAGCGGACGCTCCTACGAGCAGTACTTC

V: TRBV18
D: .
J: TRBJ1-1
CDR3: CASSLGGRNTEAFF
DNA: TGTGCCAGCTCACTCGGCGGGCGGAACACTGAAGCTTTCTTT

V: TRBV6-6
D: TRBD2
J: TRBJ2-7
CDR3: CASSPLASGEYEQYF
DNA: TGTGCCAGCAGTCCTCTTGCTAGCGGAGAATACGAGCAGTACTTC

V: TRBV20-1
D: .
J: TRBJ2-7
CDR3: CSVQGGYEQYF
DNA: TGCAGTGTTCAGGGGGGCTACGAGCAGTACTTC

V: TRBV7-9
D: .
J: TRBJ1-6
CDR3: CASSLEGLSSPLHF
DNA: TGTGCCAGCAGCTTAGAGGGGCTGAGTTCACCCCTCCACTTT

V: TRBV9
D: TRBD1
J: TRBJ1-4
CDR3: CASSPLRGQGPEKLFF
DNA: TGTGCCAGCAGCCCACTTAGGGGACAGGGACCTGAAAAACTGTTTTTT

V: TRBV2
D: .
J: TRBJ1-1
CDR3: CASSVLGIWGMNTEAFF
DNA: TGTGCCAGCAGTGTTTTGGGGATATGGGGCATGAACACTGAAGCTTTCTTT

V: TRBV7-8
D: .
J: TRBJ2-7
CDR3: CASSYTGTSYEQYF
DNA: TGTGCCAGCAGCTATACGGGTACTTCCTACGAGCAGTACTTC

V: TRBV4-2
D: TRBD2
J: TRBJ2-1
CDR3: CASSQEIGTSDEQFF
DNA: TGTGCCAGCAGCCAGGAGATCGGGACTAGCGATGAGCAGTTCTTC

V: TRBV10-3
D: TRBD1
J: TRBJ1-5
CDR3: CAISGQGAIQPQHF
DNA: TGTGCCATCAGTGGACAGGGGGCGATTCAGCCCCAGCATTTT

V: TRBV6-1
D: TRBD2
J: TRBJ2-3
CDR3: CASSEGERGPTDTQYF
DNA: TGTGCCAGCAGTGAAGGGGAGCGGGGCCCAACAGATACGCAGTATTTT

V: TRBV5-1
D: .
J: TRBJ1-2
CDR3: CASSLEGGWPYGYTF
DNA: TGCGCCAGCAGCTTGGAGGGAGGGTGGCCCTATGGCTACACCTTC

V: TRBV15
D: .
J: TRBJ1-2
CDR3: CATSPQGINYGYTF
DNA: TGTGCCACCAGCCCTCAGGGGATTAACTATGGCTACACCTTC

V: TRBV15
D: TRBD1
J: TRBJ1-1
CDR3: CATSRRTGAEAFF
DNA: TGTGCCACCAGCAGAAGAACAGGGGCTGAAGCTTTCTTT

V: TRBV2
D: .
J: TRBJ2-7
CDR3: CASISTSRSYEQYF
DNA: TGTGCCAGCATCTCCACTAGCCGGAGCTACGAGCAGTACTTC